The T cell receptor (beta chain) under discussion was sequenced for a study of blood T cell repertoires in COVID-19 (dated by TCRdb to 2020 to 2021). Context from the whole study: Samples covering the acute and convalescent phases of COVID-19 were provided by collaborators in the United States, Italy and Spain. The material from the prospective study consisted of cDNA or gDNA derived from T cells, B-cell-depleted T cells, or PBMCs. Subjects who had been exposed to COVID-19, were actively infected with it, or had recovered from it provided the deeply sampled blood TCRbeta repertoires that made up the dataset. A freely available public database, intended as a resource for researchers studying the immune response to SARS-CoV-2, is where the repertoires were released. Samples came from the ongoing ImmuneRACE study (first 160 participants) plus 1,254 subjects from 6 global collaborators. The sample metadata nearly always contained a de-identified subject ID, COVID-19 status, age in years and sex. Where available, HLA class I and class II types were taken from metadata supplied by the sample provider and were not determined by assay-based typing.

Whole blood was collected in K2EDTA tubes by collaborating institutions according to the institutions' own protocols. For TCRbeta analysis, collaborator samples were shipped as frozen whole blood, as isolated PBMCs, or as DNA extracted from either sample type. Overall results and qualifications from the work: Clinical and demographic metadata were provided uncurated, with the amount varying by source and participant.

TCRbeta CDR3 regions were amplified from genomic DNA using the immunoSEQ Assay, a bias-controlled multiplex PCR. On the authors' methods: Within the assay, amplification of reference gene primers was used to estimate how many nucleated cells each sample contained. To quantify the absolute abundance of each unique TCRbeta CDR3 rearrangement, sequence reads were collapsed and filtered. Productive Simpson clonality was computed per sample as the square root of Simpson's diversity index over productive rearrangements. TCRdb's version of the immuneACCESS table is confined to in-frame rearrangements and falls short of the full clone set. An unresolved V gene accounts for under half of the shortfall where checked; the remainder is of unknown origin. Clonal size and the V and J genes are those of that table, whereas D and trimming came from the DNA. The sample contains about 200,000 clones, around 85% of them found a single time. The biggest ten clones account for 0.75% to 0.9% of the sample.

With respect to this clone: What antigen it recognizes has not been identified. The input lacks base qualities; no much larger clone sits a single base away.

The receptor comes from a woman between 65 and 79 years old with acute or convalescent COVID-19. Sequencing was done on a sample of peripheral blood.

The DNA sequence reads TGTGCCAGCAGCGTAGCCCCCCCCGGGACAAACGCCGGGGAGCTGTTTTTT. This codes for CASSVAPPGTNAGELFF. Recombination joined TRBV9 with TRBJ2-2; a weak D assignment points to TRBD1 (6 bases agree). CDR1 and CDR2, per the germline V gene, are SGDLS and YYNGEE. Taken from cysteine to phenylalanine, the CDR3 has 17 residues. Just CDR3 DNA is preserved here, 51 bases in frame from base 1. V sheds 0 bases and J sheds 6 bases, leaving 18 bases between their ends.